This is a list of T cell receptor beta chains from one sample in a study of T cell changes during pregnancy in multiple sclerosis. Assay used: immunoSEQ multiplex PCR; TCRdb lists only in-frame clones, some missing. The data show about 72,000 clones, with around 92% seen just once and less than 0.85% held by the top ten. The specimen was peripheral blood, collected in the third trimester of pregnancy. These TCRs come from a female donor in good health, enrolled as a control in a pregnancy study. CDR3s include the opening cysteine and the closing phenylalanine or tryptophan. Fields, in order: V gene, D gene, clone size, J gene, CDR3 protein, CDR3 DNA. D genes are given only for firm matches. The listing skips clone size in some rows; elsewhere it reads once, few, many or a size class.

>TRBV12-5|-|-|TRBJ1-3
CASAQIFSGNTIYF
TGTGCTAGTGCACAGATCTTTTCTGGAAACACCATATATTTT
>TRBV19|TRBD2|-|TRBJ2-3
CASSILGAGPTDTQYF
TGTGCCAGTAGTATACTCGGAGCGGGACCCACAGATACGCAGTATTTT
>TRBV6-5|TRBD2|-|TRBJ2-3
CASSPLSGVPDTQYF
TGTGCCAGCAGCCCCCTTAGCGGGGTTCCAGATACGCAGTATTTT
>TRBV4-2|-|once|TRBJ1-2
CASSQPRSWNYGYTF
TGTGCCAGCAGCCAACCCAGGTCGTGGAACTATGGCTACACCTTC
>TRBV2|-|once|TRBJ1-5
CASKQGIISNQPQHF
TGTGCCAGCAAACAGGGAATTATAAGCAATCAGCCCCAGCATTTT
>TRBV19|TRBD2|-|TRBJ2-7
CASSPASGGHSYEQYF
TGTGCCAGTAGTCCCGCTAGCGGGGGACACTCCTACGAGCAGTACTTC
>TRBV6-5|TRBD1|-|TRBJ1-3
CASSPGTAPKGAIYF
TGTGCCAGCAGCCCCGGGACAGCCCCGAAAGGGGCCATATATTTT
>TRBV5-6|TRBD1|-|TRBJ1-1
CASSARTGERRNTEAFF
TGTGCCAGCAGCGCCCGAACAGGGGAAAGACGGAACACTGAAGCTTTCTTT
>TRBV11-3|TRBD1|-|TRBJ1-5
CASSPGAGGQPQHF
TGTGCCAGCAGCCCAGGGGCAGGGGGTCAGCCCCAGCATTTT
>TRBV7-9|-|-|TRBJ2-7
CASSWGVMAYEQYF
TGTGCCAGCAGCTGGGGGGTAATGGCCTACGAGCAGTACTTC
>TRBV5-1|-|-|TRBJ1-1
CASSSNTGMNTEAFF
TGCGCCAGCAGCTCAAATACAGGGATGAACACTGAAGCTTTCTTT
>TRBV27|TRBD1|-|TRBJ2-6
CASRGTASSGANVLTF
TGTGCCAGCCGAGGGACAGCGAGCTCTGGGGCCAACGTCCTGACTTTC
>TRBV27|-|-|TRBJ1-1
CASSLSGEGTTEAFF
TGTGCCAGCAGTTTATCGGGTGAGGGAACCACTGAAGCTTTCTTT
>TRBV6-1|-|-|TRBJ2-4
CASSGLYTGREYF
TGTGCCAGCAGTGGCCTCTACACAGGGCGGGAGTACTTC
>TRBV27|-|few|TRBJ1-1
CASSLGVRNTEAFF
TGTGCCAGCAGTTTAGGAGTTAGGAACACTGAAGCTTTCTTT
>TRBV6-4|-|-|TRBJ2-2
CASSSQGGTGELFF
TGTGCCAGCAGTTCCCAGGGGGGCACCGGGGAGCTGTTTTTT
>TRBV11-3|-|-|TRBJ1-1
CASSSRASEAFF
TGTGCCAGCAGCTCCAGGGCTTCAGAAGCTTTCTTT
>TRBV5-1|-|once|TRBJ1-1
CASRPGIMNTEAFF
TGCGCCAGCAGGCCAGGTATTATGAACACTGAAGCTTTCTTT
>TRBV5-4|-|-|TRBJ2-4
CASSLEAAKNIQYF
TGTGCCAGCAGCTTGGAAGCGGCCAAAAACATTCAGTACTTC
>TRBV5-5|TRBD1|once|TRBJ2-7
CASSLARGPYEQYF
TGTGCCAGCAGCTTGGCAAGGGGGCCTTACGAGCAGTACTTC
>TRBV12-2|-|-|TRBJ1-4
CASRPPPWGEWNDPAWEKLFF
TGTGCAAGTCGCCCACCCCCCTGGGGAGAATGGAATGACCCCGCGTGGGAAAAACTGTTTTTT
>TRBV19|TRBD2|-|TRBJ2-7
CASSGLAGVREQYF
TGTGCCAGTAGTGGACTAGCGGGAGTCAGGGAGCAGTACTTC
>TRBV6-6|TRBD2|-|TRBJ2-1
CASSLLAGDNEQFF
TGTGCCAGCAGTTTACTAGCGGGAGACAATGAGCAGTTCTTC
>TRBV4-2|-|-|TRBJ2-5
CASSQSGDASQETQYF
TGTGCCAGCAGCCAGTCGGGGGATGCAAGCCAAGAGACCCAGTACTTC
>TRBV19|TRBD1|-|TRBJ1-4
CASSVGQAIPEKLFF
TGTGCCAGTAGTGTCGGACAGGCTATACCTGAAAAACTGTTTTTT
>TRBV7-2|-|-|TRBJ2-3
CASSLWSSSGTDTQYF
TGTGCCAGCAGCTTATGGAGCAGTTCGGGCACAGATACGCAGTATTTT
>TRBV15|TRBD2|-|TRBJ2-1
CAIQTSGRAEQFF
TGTGCCATCCAGACTAGCGGGAGGGCTGAGCAGTTCTTC
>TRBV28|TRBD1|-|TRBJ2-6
CASSFGGTGSMVGANVLTF
TGTGCCAGCAGTTTCGGAGGGACAGGGTCCATGGTTGGGGCCAACGTCCTGACTTTC
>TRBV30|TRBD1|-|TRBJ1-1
CAWSLGQGGTEAFF
TGTGCCTGGAGCCTGGGACAGGGCGGGACTGAAGCTTTCTTT
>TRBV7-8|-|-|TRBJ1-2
CASSRNQGRDGYTF
TGTGCCAGCAGCCGAAACCAGGGGCGCGATGGCTACACCTTC
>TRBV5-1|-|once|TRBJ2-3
CASSRVRLAGTDTQYF
TGCGCCAGCAGCCGGGTCCGGCTAGCAGGCACAGATACGCAGTATTTT
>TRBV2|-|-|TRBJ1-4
CASRLQGGPGEKLFF
TGTGCCAGCAGACTCCAGGGAGGGCCGGGAGAAAAACTGTTTTTT
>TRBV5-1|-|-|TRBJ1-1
CASSLIGRANTEAFF
TGCGCCAGCAGCTTAATTGGGAGGGCGAACACTGAAGCTTTCTTT
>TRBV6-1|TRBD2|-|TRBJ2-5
CASSPGLGEETQYF
TGTGCCAGCAGCCCGGGACTAGGGGAAGAGACCCAGTACTTC
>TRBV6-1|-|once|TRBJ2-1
CASSVDTLSYNEQFF
TGTGCCAGCAGTGTGGACACCTTATCCTACAATGAGCAGTTCTTC
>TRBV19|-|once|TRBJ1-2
CASRGDKGYGYTF
TGTGCCAGTAGGGGGGACAAAGGGTATGGCTACACCTTC
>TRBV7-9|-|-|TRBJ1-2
CASSAGLTNYGYTF
TGTGCCAGCAGCGCCGGACTGACCAACTATGGCTACACCTTC
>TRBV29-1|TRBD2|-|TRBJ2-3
CSVDGLAGMVTDTQYF
TGCAGCGTTGATGGACTAGCGGGTATGGTGACAGATACGCAGTATTTT
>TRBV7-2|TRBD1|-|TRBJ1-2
CASSFTGTAYGYTF
TGTGCCAGCAGCTTTACCGGGACAGCTTATGGCTACACCTTC
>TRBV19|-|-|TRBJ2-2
CASRAQGNTGELFF
TGTGCCAGTAGAGCACAGGGGAACACCGGGGAGCTGTTTTTT
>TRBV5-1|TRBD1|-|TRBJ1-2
CASSLIPDRAYGYTF
TGCGCCAGCAGCTTAATTCCCGACAGGGCGTATGGCTACACCTTC
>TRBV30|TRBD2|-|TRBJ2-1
CAWSVGEGNEQFF
TGTGCCTGGAGTGTAGGGGAGGGGAATGAGCAGTTCTTC
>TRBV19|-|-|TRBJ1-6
CASSYGSRDSPLHF
TGTGCCAGTAGTTATGGGAGCCGGGATTCACCCCTCCACTTT
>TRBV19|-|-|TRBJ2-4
CASRRVAKDIQYF
TGTGCCAGTAGGAGGGTAGCCAAAGACATTCAGTACTTC
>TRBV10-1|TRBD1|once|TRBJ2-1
CASPTGGGYNEQFF
TGCGCCAGCCCGACAGGGGGGGGATACAATGAGCAGTTCTTC
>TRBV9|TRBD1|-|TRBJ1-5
CASSPGQARNQPQHF
TGTGCCAGCAGCCCGGGACAGGCGCGCAATCAGCCCCAGCATTTT
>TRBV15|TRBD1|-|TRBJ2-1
CATSRRGGQNYNEQFF
TGTGCCACCAGCAGGAGAGGGGGACAGAACTACAATGAGCAGTTCTTC
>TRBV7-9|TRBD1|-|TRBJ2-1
CASSLTGSPYNEQFF
TGTGCCAGCAGCCTGACAGGGTCTCCCTACAATGAGCAGTTCTTC
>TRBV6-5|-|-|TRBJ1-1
CASSYGQGKAEAFF
TGTGCCAGCAGTTACGGGCAGGGGAAGGCTGAAGCTTTCTTT
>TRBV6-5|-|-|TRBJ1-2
CASSNWRDNYGYTF
TGTGCCAGCAGCAATTGGCGGGACAACTATGGCTACACCTTC
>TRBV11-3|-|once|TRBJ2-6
CASSPRVSSGANVLTF
TGTGCCAGCAGCCCCCGGGTATCCTCTGGGGCCAACGTCCTGACTTTC
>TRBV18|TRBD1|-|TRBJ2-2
CASSAGTGGTGELFF
TGTGCCAGCTCAGCCGGGACAGGGGGCACCGGGGAGCTGTTTTTT
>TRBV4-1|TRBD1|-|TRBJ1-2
CASSQQVGAGGYGYTF
TGCGCCAGCAGCCAACAAGTCGGGGCAGGGGGCTATGGCTACACCTTC
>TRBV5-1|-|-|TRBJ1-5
CASSQWGGEQPQHF
TGCGCCAGCAGCCAGTGGGGGGGGGAGCAGCCCCAGCATTTT
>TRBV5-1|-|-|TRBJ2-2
CASSLDSGRPGGELFF
TGCGCCAGCAGCTTGGATAGCGGCAGGCCGGGCGGGGAGCTGTTTTTT